One T cell receptor (beta chain) is described in this entry. Its antigen is as yet unknown. Here immunoSEQ multiplex PCR was the method, and the copy in TCRdb shows in-frame clones only, minus some. Of roughly 8,000 clones in the sample, 55% to 75% were seen once. The entry originates in a study of tumor-infiltrating lymphocytes in localized non-small cell lung cancer. Overall study context: Several tumor histologies, both smoking statuses, and some post-neoadjuvant chemotherapy samples were included. Each patient gave resected tumor and non-adjacent uninvolved lung tissue. General study findings and limits: Each assay used a separate piece of the same tissue.

The length of the CDR3 is 15 residues. CDR1 and CDR2 (germline): SGDLS, YYNGEE. V lost 0 bases and J lost 2, with 12 bases in between. The receptor was isolated from a human donor with non-small cell lung cancer. The sample consisted of uninvolved lung tissue not adjacent to the tumor. V is TRBV9 and J is TRBJ2-7; no firm D call. The CDR3 spells CASSVVPGEPYEQYF. In nucleotides, the CDR3 is TGTGCCAGCAGCGTAGTGCCCGGAGAGCCCTACGAGCAGTACTTC.